The T cell receptor (beta chain) described here comes from a study of blood T cell repertoires in COVID-19. Study in general: COVID-19 samples collected from the United States, Italy and Spain covered acute and convalescent phases. The cDNA or gDNA used as material had been derived from T cells, B-cell-depleted T cells, or PBMCs.

Per the authors' pipeline: Amplified reference gene primers provided the basis for estimating nucleated cell counts. Data came from immunoSEQ multiplex PCR; TCRdb stores just in-frame clones and leaves some out. The DNA was the basis for D and trimming; V, J and clone size are from that table. The data hold 55,000 to 75,000 clones, with around four fifths observed a single time. Germline lookup yields CDR1 MNHEY and CDR2 SVGAGI. This CDR3 has 15 amino acids. The V end lost 3 bases, the J end lost 7 bases, and 13 bases lay between the germline ends. Sequences were obtained from peripheral blood. The J gene is TRBJ1-6, the V gene TRBV6-5, with D hard to call. This receptor was identified in a human donor in a cohort sampled during active COVID-19. CDR3 nucleotides: TGTGCCAGCAGTTATCGGGAGGTGGGAAATTCACCCCTCCACTTT. Protein product: CASSYREVGNSPLHF.